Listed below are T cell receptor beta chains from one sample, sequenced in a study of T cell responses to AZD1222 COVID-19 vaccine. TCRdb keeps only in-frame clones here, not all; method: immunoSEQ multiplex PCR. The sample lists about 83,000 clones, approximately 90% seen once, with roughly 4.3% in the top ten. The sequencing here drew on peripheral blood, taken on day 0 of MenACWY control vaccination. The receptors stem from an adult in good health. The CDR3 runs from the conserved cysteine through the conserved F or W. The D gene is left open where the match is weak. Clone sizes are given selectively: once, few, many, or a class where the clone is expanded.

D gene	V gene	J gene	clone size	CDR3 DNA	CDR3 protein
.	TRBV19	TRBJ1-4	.	TGTGCCAGTAGTATACGGCTAAATGAAAAACTGTTTTTT	CASSIRLNEKLFF
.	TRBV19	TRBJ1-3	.	TGTGCCAGTAGCCCTGGAACCGGCGGGGGAAACACCATATATTTT	CASSPGTGGGNTIYF
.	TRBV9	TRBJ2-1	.	TGTGCCAGCAGCGCGACAGTTAACAATGAGCAGTTCTTC	CASSATVNNEQFF
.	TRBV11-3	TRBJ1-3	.	TGTGCCAGCAGCGGAACAGGGACCACCATATATTTT	CASSGTGTTIYF
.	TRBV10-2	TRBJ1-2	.	TGCGCCAGCATGGGGGACTATGGCTACACCTTC	CASMGDYGYTF
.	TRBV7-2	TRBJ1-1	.	TGTGCCAGCAGCTTAGACGGAAAGGTCCGGTACACTGAAGCTTTCTTT	CASSLDGKVRYTEAFF
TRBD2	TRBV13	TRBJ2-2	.	TGTGCCAGCAGCTTCGCTAGCGGAGGCACCGGGGAGCTGTTTTTT	CASSFASGGTGELFF
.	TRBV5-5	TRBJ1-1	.	TGTGCCAGCAGCTTGGATTTTTTGGGGCTGAACACTGAAGCTTTCTTT	CASSLDFLGLNTEAFF
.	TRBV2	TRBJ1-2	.	TGTGCCAGCAGTGAAGCGGAGACAGCATCATATGGCTACACCTTC	CASSEAETASYGYTF
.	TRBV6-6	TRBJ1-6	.	TGTGCCAGCCAGTCGGAAGGCAATTCACCCCTCCACTTT	CASQSEGNSPLHF
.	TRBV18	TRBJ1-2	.	TGTGCCAGCTCACCTAGGACGGACCAGTATGGCTACACCTTC	CASSPRTDQYGYTF
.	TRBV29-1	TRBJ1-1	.	TGCAGCGCTCGGCTGATGAACACTGAAGCTTTCTTT	CSARLMNTEAFF
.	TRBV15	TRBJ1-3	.	TGTGCCACCAGCAGAGTCGCCGGGGTCTACGGTGGAAACACCATATATTTT	CATSRVAGVYGGNTIYF
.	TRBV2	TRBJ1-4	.	TGTGCCAGCAGTGACAGTACAACTAATGAAAAACTGTTTTTT	CASSDSTTNEKLFF
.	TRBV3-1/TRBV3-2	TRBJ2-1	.	TGTGCCAGCAGCCAACCCCGCGCACTAGCCGGGCAGTTCTTC	CASSQPRALAGQFF
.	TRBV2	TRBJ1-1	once	TGTGCCAGCAGTGTTGATCAGGGAATACCTGAAGCTTTCTTT	CASSVDQGIPEAFF
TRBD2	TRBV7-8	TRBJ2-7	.	TGTGCCAGCAGCTCCTCCGGGACTAACTACGAGCAGTACTTC	CASSSSGTNYEQYF
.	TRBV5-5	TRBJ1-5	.	TGTGCCAGCAGCCAAACAGGAGACCTCTATCAGCCCCAGCATTTT	CASSQTGDLYQPQHF
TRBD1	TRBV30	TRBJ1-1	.	TGTGCCAGGGACAGGTCGAACACTGAAGCTTTCTTT	CARDRSNTEAFF
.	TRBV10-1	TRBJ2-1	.	TGCGCCAGCAGCTCGGAGGGGGACCCGGTCTCCTACAATGAGCAGTTCTTC	CASSSEGDPVSYNEQFF
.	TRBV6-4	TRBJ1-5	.	TGTGCCAGCATCCCACGGGGCGCAGTCTATCAGCCCCAGCATTTT	CASIPRGAVYQPQHF
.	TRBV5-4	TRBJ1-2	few	TGTGCCAGCAGCTTGAAAGGGGGGGATGGCTACACCTTC	CASSLKGGDGYTF
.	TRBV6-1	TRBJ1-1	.	TGTGCCAGCAGTGAAGGGGGATCGAACACTGAAGCTTTCTTT	CASSEGGSNTEAFF
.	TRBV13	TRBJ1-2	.	TGTGCCAGCAGCGCCCGGACGGACTACCGGCCTGGCTACACCTTC	CASSARTDYRPGYTF
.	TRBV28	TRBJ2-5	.	TGTGCCAGCAGTGGGGGGCTCGAGACCCAGTACTTC	CASSGGLETQYF
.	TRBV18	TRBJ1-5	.	TGTGCCAGCTCACCAGGGGGGCCCAATCAGCCCCAGCATTTT	CASSPGGPNQPQHF
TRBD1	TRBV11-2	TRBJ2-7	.	TGTGCCAGCAGCTTAGCCTCCGGGACAGGTTCCCGCGAGCAGTACTTC	CASSLASGTGSREQYF